Listed here are 7 T cell receptor beta chains from one sample, sequenced in a study of tumor and adjacent non-tumor tissue in lung cancer. A modified ARM-PCR protocol with three rounds of nested PCR amplified TCRbeta. In TCRdb, the multiplex PCR reads were re-called with MiXCR into one record per CDR3 protein. This repertoire shows roughly 120,000 distinct CDR3 sequences, about 64% found once; its top ten account for 19%. No cell sorting was done before RNA was extracted from the tissue. The normal lung tissue was taken more than 3 cm from the tumor edge. The specimen was distant non-tumor lung tissue. These receptors all come from a man aged 60 to 75 with non-small cell lung cancer.

A remark on this clonotype: One end of the junction does not line up with germline, which may come from a read error. The chain uses TRBV6-5 and TRBJ2-5; D is perhaps TRBD2 (6 bases). Germline V CDR1 and CDR2: MNHEY, SVGAGI. The CDR3 has 14 residues. CDR3 residues: CASSYSSSRGTQYF. The CDR3 nucleotides read TGTGCCAGCAGTTACTCGTCCAGTCGGGGGACCCAATACTTC.

V gene TRBV6-2 or TRBV6-3 combines with J gene TRBJ2-5, with 7 bases aligning to TRBD2. Germline-derived CDR1 and CDR2 are MNHEY and SVGEGT. This CDR3 is built from 14 residues. With 11 bases clipped from V and 1 base from J, the junction kept 10 bases outside the gene matches. The CDR3 nucleotides read TGTGCCGGCGGCTTAGCGGGTAGCCAAGAGACCCAGTACTTC. Residues: CAGGLAGSQETQYF.

This clonotype has a count of ten or more. The chain has TRBV28 and TRBJ2-7; tentatively, D is TRBD1 or TRBD2 (5 bases each). This CDR3 spans 14 amino acids. Trimming stripped 4 bases from V and 2 bases from J, with 12 bases between. The germline V gene encodes CDR1 MDHEN and CDR2 SYDVKM. In DNA, the CDR3 is TGTGCCAGCAGTTCACCCGGGACGACCTACGAGCAGTACTTC. Amino acid sequence: CASSSPGTTYEQYF.

This chain uses TRBV12-3 or TRBV12-4 with TRBJ2-7, with TRBD1 as a possible D gene (5 bases). The CDR3 is made up of 15 amino acids. Trimming shortened V by 4 bases and J by 2 bases, and 15 bases separated the two germline ends. The CDR3: CASSYSYRPAYEQYF. The DNA for the CDR3 is TGTGCCAGCAGTTATTCGTACAGGCCCGCCTACGAGCAGTACTTC.

As for this clonotype: A read error may explain this, as a much larger clone is one base away. The chain combines TRBV7-9 with TRBJ1-3; 7 bases match TRBD1. CDR1 is SEHNR and CDR2 is FQNEAQ in the germline V gene (reference sequence). The CDR3 is 16 amino acids. Unmatched junction bases numbered 8, after V lost 5 bases and J lost 1 base. This chain's CDR3 is CASSPREGQSGNTIYF. DNA for the CDR3: TGTGCCAGCAGCCCCCGGGAGGGACAGTCTGGAAACACCATATATTTT. The whole variable domain, remainder taken from reference TRBV7-9 and TRBJ1-3, is DTGVSQNPRHKITKRGQNVTFRCDPISEHNRLYWYRQTLGQGPEFLTYFQNEAQLEKSRLLSDRFSAERPKGSFSTLEIQRTEQGDSAMYLCASSPREGQSGNTIYFGEGSWLTVV.

Concerning this clonotype: A much larger clone lies one base from this, so it may be a read error. The chain has TRBV5-5 and TRBJ2-1; D gene unclear. V gave up 4 bases and J gave up 10 bases, with 9 bases separating them. The germline V gene encodes CDR1 SGHKS and CDR2 YYEKEE (reference sequence). The CDR3 is made up of 11 amino acids. CDR3 nucleotide sequence: TGTGCCAGCAGCATGTTACTAGAGCAGTTCTTC. The encoded protein is CASSMLLEQFF. Combining the CDR3 with reference TRBV5-5 and TRBJ2-1 gives the whole variable domain DAGVTQSPTHLIKTRGQQVTLRCSPISGHKSVSWYQQVLGQGPQFIFQYYEKEERGRGNFPDRFSARQFPNYSSELNVNALLLGDSALYLCASSMLLEQFFGPGTRLTVL.

With respect to this clonotype: A much larger clone lies a single base off, so this may be a read error. The chain recombines TRBV4-1 with TRBJ1-2; the D is unclear. Germline-derived CDR1 and CDR2 are MGHRA and YSYEKL. CDR3 size: 14 residues. CDR3 sequence reads: CASSQDGRIYGHTF. The CDR3 DNA reads as TGCGCCAGCAGCCAAGATGGCAGGATATATGGCCACACCTTC.